The 22 T cell receptor beta chains listed next were all sequenced from one sample in a study of response to subunit inactivated influenza vaccine. A single record per CDR3 protein comes from TCRdb applying MiXCR to the RT-PCR reads. This sample has about 520,000 distinct CDR3 sequences, with approximately 7.7% found just once. The sequenced sample was PBMCs from blood, obtained 23 to 25 months after vaccination. Source of these receptors: a man aged 50-75 years who received an inactivated influenza vaccine.

This clonotype was recorded many times. The chain uses TRBV7-9 and TRBJ2-1; 10 nucleotides match TRBD1. The CDR3 runs 15 residues. Per germline, CDR1 SEHNR and CDR2 FQNEAQ (reference sequence). Trimming cost V 1 base and J 8 bases; bases outside gene matches: 5. The CDR3 nucleotides read TGTGCCAGCAGCTTAGTGCGGGACAGGGGTCATGAGCAGTTCTTC. Translated: CASSLVRDRGHEQFF.

This clonotype came up a few times. V and J are TRBV4-3 and TRBJ1-6, with 8 positions matching TRBD1. V lost 0 bases and J lost 13; bases outside the gene matches: 8. The CDR3 covers 15 residues. CDR1 and CDR2 from the germline V gene are LGHNA and YSLEER. The CDR3 loop reads CASSQDGQGVGPLHF. The DNA of the CDR3 is TGCGCCAGCAGCCAAGATGGACAGGGAGTAGGTCCCCTCCACTTT.

Ten or more counts support this clonotype. J is TRBJ2-3 and V is TRBV6-2 or TRBV6-3; D possibly corresponds to TRBD1 (6 bases). V lost 2 bases and J 4 bases, leaving 16 bases between the germline ends. Germline CDR1 and CDR2: MNHEY and SVGEGT. This CDR3 contains 16 residues. The CDR3 is CASSYVQGEVSDTQYF. The CDR3, as DNA: TGTGCCAGCAGTTACGTACAGGGAGAGGTTTCAGATACGCAGTATTTT.

The chain combines TRBV20-1 with TRBJ2-7, with no clear D. CDR1 and CDR2 (germline): DFQATT, SNEGSKA (reference sequence). V shed 3 bases and J shed 3 bases, with 15 bases lying between them. CDR3 size: 14 residues. The CDR3 protein is CSARVPGHNYEQYF. CDR3 DNA sequence: TGCAGTGCTAGGGTTCCGGGCCACAACTACGAGCAGTACTTC.

The chain links TRBV7-8 to TRBJ2-7, with TRBD2 matching 11 bases. The germline CDR1 and CDR2 sequences are SGHVS and FQNEAQ. CDR3 length equals 16 residues. V was clipped by 1 base and J by 6 bases; unmatched bases: 8. CDR3 in DNA: TGTGCCAGCAGCTTAGAGCTAGCGGGAGGATTTGGCGAGCAGTACTTC. The encoded protein is CASSLELAGGFGEQYF.

This clonotype has more than one count but fewer than ten. The V and J genes are TRBV5-1 and TRBJ2-1; no definite D call. Per germline, CDR1 SGHRS and CDR2 YFSETQ. The ends were cut back, 1 base at V and 4 bases at J, with 15 bases in the middle. The CDR3 has 16 residues. The CDR3 DNA reads as TGCGCCAGCAGCTTGTATAGGAGCCAAAGTTACAATGAGCAGTTCTTC. Its translation: CASSLYRSQSYNEQFF.

This clonotype showed up just a few times. The CDR3 protein is CASSQGQGGKNIQYF. DNA of the CDR3: TGTGCCAGCAGCCAAGGACAGGGAGGAAAAAACATTCAGTACTTC. The chain links TRBV28 to TRBJ2-4, with TRBD1 matching 8 bases. Trimming cost V 6 bases and J 4 bases; bases outside gene matches: 8. The CDR3 is 15 amino acids. The germline gives CDR1 MDHEN, CDR2 SYDVKM.

A few counts support this clonotype. The rearrangement uses TRBV12-3 or TRBV12-4 and TRBJ1-5; D is undetermined. The length of the CDR3 is 14 residues. Trimming shortened V by 9 bases and J by 4 bases, and 16 bases separated the two germline ends. The CDR3, as DNA: TGTGCCAGTAAGGGCAGCGGGGTTAATCAGCCCCAGCATTTT. This sequence encodes CASKGSGVNQPQHF.

In its sample, this clonotype was seen a few times. This chain connects TRBV4-1 to TRBJ2-3; 11 bases line up with TRBD1. The germline V gene has CDR1 MGHRA and CDR2 YSYEKL. The CDR3 runs to 19 residues. V shed 4 bases and J 1 base; nucleotides not matched to a gene: 13. The CDR3 nucleotides are TGCGCCAGCAGCCCAGGCCGGACAGGGGGCCGACTCGGCACAGATACGCAGTATTTT. Its protein product is CASSPGRTGGRLGTDTQYF.

The V gene is TRBV4-1, the J gene TRBJ1-1; maybe TRBD1 (5 bases). The germline V gene has CDR1 MGHRA and CDR2 YSYEKL. Trimming removed 1 base at V and 2 bases at J, with 11 bases between. The CDR3 contains 15 residues. The CDR3 coding sequence is TGCGCCAGCAGCCAAGGGTCTCGGGGCAACACTGAAGCTTTCTTT. Translated, it gives CASSQGSRGNTEAFF.

This sequence joins TRBV29-1 and TRBJ2-3; 12 bases fit TRBD2. Germline trimming cut 8 bases from V and 5 bases from J; bases unmatched to any gene: 8. The CDR3 consists of 14 residues. CDR1 and CDR2 (germline): SQVTM, ANQGSEA. The CDR3 sequence is CSTGLAGQQDTQYF. The CDR3 DNA sequence: TGCAGCACCGGACTAGCGGGGCAGCAAGATACGCAGTATTTT.

This clonotype was picked up a small number of times. The V gene is TRBV5-1, the J gene TRBJ1-1; D not certain. The CDR3 extends over 14 amino acids. V was cut by 4 bases and J by 3 bases, with 13 bases left in between. Germline loops: CDR1 SGHRS, CDR2 YFSETQ. This CDR3 is CASSGRRGDTEAFF. In DNA form, the CDR3 reads TGCGCCAGCAGCGGCAGACGGGGTGACACTGAAGCTTTCTTT.

The chain uses TRBV28 and TRBJ1-6; maybe TRBD1 (6 bases). CDR3 length: 16 residues. Germline V gene lookup returns CDR1 MDHEN and CDR2 SYDVKM. V was trimmed by 3 bases and J by 8 bases, leaving 17 bases between them. For the CDR3, the DNA is TGTGCCAGCAGTTTTGGGGGGGGCTGGGGTGATTCACCCCTCCACTTT. This sequence encodes CASSFGGGWGDSPLHF. The full variable domain, in which reference TRBV28 and TRBJ1-6 provide the parts outside the CDR3, is DVKVTQSSRYLVKRTGEKVFLECVQDMDHENMFWYRQDPGLGLRLIYFSYDVKMKEKGDIPEGYSVSREKKERFSLILESASTNQTSMYLCASSFGGGWGDSPLHFGNGTRLTVT.

This clonotype was seen only a few times. The V and J genes are TRBV7-9 and TRBJ2-7; TRBD2 is a possible D gene (5 bases). CDR3 length: 14 residues. Deletions cut 4 bases from V and 0 bases from J, with 10 bases between. Per the germline V gene, CDR1 is SEHNR and CDR2 is FQNEAQ (reference sequence). CDR3 sequence reads: CASSYQRNSYEQYF. DNA of the CDR3: TGTGCCAGCAGCTACCAGCGGAACTCCTACGAGCAGTACTTC. The variable domain in full, completed from reference TRBV7-9 and TRBJ2-7, reads DTGVSQNPRHKITKRGQNVTFRCDPISEHNRLYWYRQTLGQGPEFLTYFQNEAQLEKSRLLSDRFSAERPKGSFSTLEIQRTEQGDSAMYLCASSYQRNSYEQYFGPGTRLTVT.

This clonotype has a handful of counts. The V gene is TRBV4-3, the J gene TRBJ1-1, with a tentative D call TRBD1 (6 bases). The CDR3 extends over 16 amino acids. Between the trimmed V and J ends, which lost 0 bases and 5 bases, there was a span of 16 bases. Germline V gene data show CDR1 as LGHNA and CDR2 as YSLEER. The CDR3: CASSQDLGQGRTEAFF. The CDR3 coding sequence is TGCGCCAGCAGCCAAGATCTGGGGCAGGGGAGGACTGAAGCTTTCTTT.

Only a few counts were recorded for this clonotype. J is TRBJ1-2 and V is TRBV20-1; no clear D gene. With 6 bases removed from V and 4 bases from J, the gap between germline ends came to 6 bases. This CDR3 spans 10 amino acids. CDR1 and CDR2 (germline): DFQATT, SNEGSKA (reference sequence). The CDR3 nucleotides are TGCAGTGCGGTTCCCTATGGCTACACCTTC. Protein product: CSAVPYGYTF.

This clonotype was observed a handful of times. The chain employs TRBV24-1 and TRBJ2-1, with D unclear. Trimming took 0 bases from V and 9 from J, leaving 2 bases between them. The CDR3 covers 11 residues. Germline CDR1 KGHDR, CDR2 SFDVKD. CDR3 coding DNA: TGTGCCACCAGTGATTTGACTGAGCAGTTCTTC. It codes for CATSDLTEQFF.

The rearrangement uses TRBV15 and TRBJ2-5; 8 bases map to TRBD2. The CDR3 spans 14 residues. Germline V gene sequence: CDR1 LNHNV, CDR2 YYDKDF (reference sequence). After removal of 4 bases from V and 2 bases from J, the junction contained 3 bases not matched to a gene. The CDR3 region is CATSTRGGQETQYF. The CDR3 coding sequence is TGTGCCACCAGCACTCGGGGGGGTCAAGAGACCCAGTACTTC.

This clonotype was observed at least ten times. The gene calls are TRBV20-1 and TRBJ1-5, with D unclear. V dropped 3 bases and J dropped 5 bases, with 11 bases sitting between them. The CDR3 is made up of 13 amino acids. Germline V gene lookup returns CDR1 DFQATT and CDR2 SNEGSKA (reference sequence). This CDR3 is CSASSSNDQPQHF. In DNA, the CDR3 is TGCAGTGCTAGCTCCTCTAACGATCAGCCCCAGCATTTT.

The chain joins TRBV29-1 to TRBJ2-3, with D unresolved. Trimming removed 3 bases at V and 7 bases at J, with 14 bases between. There are 13 residues in the CDR3. Germline V gives CDR1 SQVTM, CDR2 ANQGSEA. Here the CDR3 DNA reads TGCAGCGTTGAGGGCGATTCCTTCTATACGCAGTATTTT. Translated: CSVEGDSFYTQYF.

The table lists this clonotype with a few counts. This CDR3 is CSASYPDRDRVDQPQHF. The CDR3 region has the DNA TGCAGTGCTAGTTACCCAGACCGGGACAGGGTTGATCAGCCCCAGCATTTT. This chain uses TRBV20-1 with TRBJ1-5, with 9 bases that match TRBD1. The J segment lost 5 bases and the V segment lost 3 bases, leaving 14 bases of the junction unmatched. Germline V CDR1 and CDR2: DFQATT, SNEGSKA (reference sequence). The CDR3 covers 17 residues.

V is TRBV6-2 or TRBV6-3 and J is TRBJ2-7; maybe TRBD1 (6 bases). V shed 6 bases and J shed 2 bases, with 20 bases lying between them. Looked up from germline, CDR1 is MNHEY and CDR2 is SVGEGT. The CDR3 runs to 16 residues. As DNA, the CDR3 is TGTGCCAGCAGGGAGGCAAGGCAGGGGATGACCTACGAGCAGTACTTC. Its translation is CASREARQGMTYEQYF.